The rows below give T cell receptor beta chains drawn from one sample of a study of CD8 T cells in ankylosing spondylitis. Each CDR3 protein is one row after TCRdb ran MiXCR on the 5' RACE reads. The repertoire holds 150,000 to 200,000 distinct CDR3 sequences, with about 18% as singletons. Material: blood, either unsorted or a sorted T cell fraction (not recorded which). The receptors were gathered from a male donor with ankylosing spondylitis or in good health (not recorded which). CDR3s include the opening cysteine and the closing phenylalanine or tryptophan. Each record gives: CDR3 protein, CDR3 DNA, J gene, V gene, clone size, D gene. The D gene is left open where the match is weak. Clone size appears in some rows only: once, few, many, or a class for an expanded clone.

CDR3: CASRVQGTYGYTF
DNA: TGTGCCAGCAGAGTACAGGGAACCTATGGCTACACCTTC
J: TRBJ1-2
V: TRBV5-6
size: many
D: NA

CDR3: CSAPGMGSAVYSNQPQHF
DNA: TGCAGTGCCCCCGGAATGGGAAGTGCGGTGTATAGCAATCAGCCCCAGCATTTT
J: TRBJ1-5
V: TRBV20-1
size: NA
D: NA

CDR3: CSARPLQGAYEQYF
DNA: TGCAGTGCTAGACCCTTACAGGGGGCTTACGAGCAGTACTTC
J: TRBJ2-7
V: TRBV20-1
size: many
D: TRBD1

CDR3: CASSQAPNRGTDTQYF
DNA: TGCGCCAGCAGCCAAGCCCCGAACCGGGGCACAGATACGCAGTATTTT
J: TRBJ2-3
V: TRBV4-1
size: few
D: NA

CDR3: CASRTSDNTGPSAF
DNA: TGTGCCAGCAGGACTAGTGACAATACCGGCCCGTCGGCCTTC
J: TRBJ1-2
V: TRBV28
size: NA
D: NA

CDR3: CASSYAAVYNEQFF
DNA: TGTGCCAGCAGTTACGCAGCGGTCTACAATGAGCAGTTCTTC
J: TRBJ2-1
V: TRBV6-5
size: many
D: NA

CDR3: CASSPGTFTGELFF
DNA: TGTGCCAGCAGCCCCGGGACGTTCACCGGGGAGCTGTTTTTT
J: TRBJ2-2
V: TRBV7-7
size: once
D: NA

CDR3: CASSSLEGGSLAFF
DNA: TGTGCCAGCAGTTCCCTAGAAGGGGGCTCATTAGCTTTCTTT
J: TRBJ1-1
V: TRBV27
size: NA
D: TRBD1

CDR3: CSATPSRFYGYTF
DNA: TGCAGTGCTACCCCCTCCCGGTTCTATGGCTACACCTTC
J: TRBJ1-2
V: TRBV20-1
size: many
D: NA

CDR3: CASSTGDRNTEAFF
DNA: TGCGCCAGCAGCACAGGGGACCGGAACACTGAAGCTTTCTTT
J: TRBJ1-1
V: TRBV5-1
size: many
D: TRBD1

CDR3: CSARNGLELAGEWETQYF
DNA: TGCAGTGCTAGAAACGGACTAGAACTAGCGGGAGAGTGGGAGACCCAGTACTTC
J: TRBJ2-5
V: TRBV20-1
size: many
D: TRBD2

CDR3: CASRDRHNQPQHF
DNA: TGTGCCAGCCGGGACAGACACAATCAGCCCCAGCATTTT
J: TRBJ1-5
V: TRBV2
size: many
D: TRBD1

CDR3: CASRGLADTEAFF
DNA: TGCGCCAGCAGAGGTCTGGCGGACACTGAAGCTTTCTTT
J: TRBJ1-1
V: TRBV5-1
size: many
D: NA

CDR3: CASNPGYQRYEQYF
DNA: TGTGCCAGCAACCCGGGATATCAGCGTTACGAGCAGTACTTC
J: TRBJ2-7
V: TRBV28
size: few
D: NA

CDR3: CASSPGEPLHF
DNA: TGTGCCAGCAGTCCCGGCGAACCCCTCCACTTT
J: TRBJ1-6
V: TRBV27
size: many
D: NA

CDR3: CSVVGQGYNEQFF
DNA: TGCAGCGTCGTAGGGCAGGGTTACAATGAGCAGTTCTTC
J: TRBJ2-1
V: TRBV29-1
size: many
D: NA

CDR3: CASREDRVGEKLFF
DNA: TGTGCCAGCAGGGAGGACAGGGTCGGAGAAAAACTGTTTTTT
J: TRBJ1-4
V: TRBV2
size: few
D: TRBD1

CDR3: CASSSTHRVREQYF
DNA: TGTGCCAGCAGCTCTACCCACAGGGTTAGGGAGCAGTACTTC
J: TRBJ2-7
V: TRBV7-2
size: few
D: NA

CDR3: CASSSQGVSKNIQYF
DNA: TGTGCCAGCAGTTCTCAGGGGGTTTCCAAAAACATTCAGTACTTC
J: TRBJ2-4
V: TRBV28
size: NA
D: TRBD1